This record covers a single TCR beta chain. This CDR3 contains 12 residues. Germline values: CDR1 PRHDT, CDR2 FYEKMQ (reference sequence). The V and J ends lost 5 bases and 0 bases respectively, with 3 bases between them. The data are from a study of human thymus T cells. Method: immunoSEQ multiplex PCR; TCRdb's copy keeps in-frame clones and lacks some. The sample shows tens of thousands of clones, about 93% of them seen only once. The chain carries TRBV13 and TRBJ2-3, with D unresolved. The origin of this receptor is a boy in the first two years of life with a congenital heart defect but otherwise immunologically healthy. Sequenced input: blood. In DNA, the CDR3 is TGTGCCAGCAGCCTGAGCACAGATACGCAGTATTTT. Translated, it gives CASSLSTDTQYF.